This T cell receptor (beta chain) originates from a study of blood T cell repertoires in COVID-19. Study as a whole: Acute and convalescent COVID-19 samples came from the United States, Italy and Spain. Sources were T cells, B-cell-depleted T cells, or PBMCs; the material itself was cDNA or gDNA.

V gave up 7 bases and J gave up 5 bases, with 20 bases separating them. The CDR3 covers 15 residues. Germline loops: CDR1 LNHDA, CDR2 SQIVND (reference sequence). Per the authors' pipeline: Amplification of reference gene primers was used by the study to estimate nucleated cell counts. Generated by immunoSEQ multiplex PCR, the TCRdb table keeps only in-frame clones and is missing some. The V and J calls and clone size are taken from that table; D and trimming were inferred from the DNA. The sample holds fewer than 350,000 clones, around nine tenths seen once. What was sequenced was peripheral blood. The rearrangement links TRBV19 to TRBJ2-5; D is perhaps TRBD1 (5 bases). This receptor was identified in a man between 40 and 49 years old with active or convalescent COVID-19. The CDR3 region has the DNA TGTGCCAGTACCACCAGCCCAGGGTTAGGGGAGACCCAGTACTTC. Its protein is CASTTSPGLGETQYF.